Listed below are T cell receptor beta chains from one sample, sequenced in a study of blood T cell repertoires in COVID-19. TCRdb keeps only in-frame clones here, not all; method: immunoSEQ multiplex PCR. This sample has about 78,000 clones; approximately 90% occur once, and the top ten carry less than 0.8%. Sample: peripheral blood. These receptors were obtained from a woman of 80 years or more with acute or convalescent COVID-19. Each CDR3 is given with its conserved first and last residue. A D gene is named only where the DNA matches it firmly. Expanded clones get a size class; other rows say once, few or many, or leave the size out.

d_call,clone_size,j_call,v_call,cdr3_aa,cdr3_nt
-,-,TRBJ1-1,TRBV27,CASRRGARRNTEAFF,TGTGCCAGCAGACGGGGGGCTAGGCGGAACACTGAAGCTTTCTTT
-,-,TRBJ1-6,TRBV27,CASSLFGHPLENSPLHF,TGTGCCAGCAGTTTATTTGGACACCCCTTGGAGAATTCACCCCTCCACTTT
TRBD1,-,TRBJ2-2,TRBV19,CASSKQTGANTGELFF,TGTGCCAGTAGTAAACAAACAGGGGCGAACACCGGGGAGCTGTTTTTT
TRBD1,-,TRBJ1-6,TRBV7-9,CASSLLQGGSPLHF,TGTGCCAGCAGCCTCCTACAGGGGGGTTCACCCCTCCACTTT
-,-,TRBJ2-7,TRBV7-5,CVRSLAKRDRGLNEQYF,TGTGTCAGAAGCTTAGCGAAACGGGACAGGGGTCTTAACGAGCAGTACTTC
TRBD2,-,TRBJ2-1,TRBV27,CASSLAGGRREQFF,TGTGCCAGCAGTTTAGCGGGAGGGCGACGGGAGCAGTTCTTC
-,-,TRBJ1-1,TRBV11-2,CASSLRAASTEAFF,TGTGCCAGCAGCTTACGTGCGGCGAGCACTGAAGCTTTCTTT
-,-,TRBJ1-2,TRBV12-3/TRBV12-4,CASSSFNRDGYTF,TGTGCCAGCAGCAGTTTTAACAGGGATGGCTACACCTTC
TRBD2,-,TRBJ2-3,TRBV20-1,CSASNSPSGSTDTQYF,TGCAGTGCTAGTAACTCCCCTAGCGGGAGCACAGATACGCAGTATTTT
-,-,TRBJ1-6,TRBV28,CASSLSDRIYNSPLHF,TGTGCCAGCAGTTTATCCGACAGGATCTATAATTCACCCCTCCACTTT
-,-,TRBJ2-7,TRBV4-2,CASSQVSGDDEQYF,TGTGCCAGCAGCCAAGTATCAGGGGACGACGAGCAGTACTTC
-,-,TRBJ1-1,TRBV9,CASSASMNTEAFF,TGTGCCAGCAGCGCTTCTATGAACACTGAAGCTTTCTTT
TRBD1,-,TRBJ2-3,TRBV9,CASSVAWQGADTQYF,TGTGCCAGCAGCGTAGCTTGGCAGGGGGCAGATACGCAGTATTTT
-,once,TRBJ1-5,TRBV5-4,CASSRSGQANQPQHF,TGTGCCAGCAGCCGTTCGGGACAAGCCAATCAGCCCCAGCATTTT
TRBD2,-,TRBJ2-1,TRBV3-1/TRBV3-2,CASSLASGGANEQFF,TGTGCCAGCAGCCTCGCTAGCGGGGGGGCAAATGAGCAGTTCTTC
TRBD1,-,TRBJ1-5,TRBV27,CASSLATGYQPQHF,TGTGCCAGCAGTTTAGCGACAGGGTATCAGCCCCAGCATTTT
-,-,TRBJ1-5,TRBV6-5,CASILDRNQPQHF,TGTGCCAGCATTCTGGACAGAAATCAGCCCCAGCATTTT
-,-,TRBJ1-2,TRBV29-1,CSVESSGIYGYTF,TGCAGCGTTGAGAGCTCGGGTATCTATGGCTACACCTTC
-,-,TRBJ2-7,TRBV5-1,CASSLFGYEQYF,TGCGCCAGCAGCTTGTTCGGCTACGAGCAGTACTTC
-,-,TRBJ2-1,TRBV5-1,CASSLGGYNEQFF,TGCGCCAGCAGCTTGGGCGGTTACAATGAGCAGTTCTTC
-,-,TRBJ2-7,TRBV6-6,CASSPLEGQSIEQYF,TGTGCCAGCAGCCCCTTGGAGGGACAGAGTATCGAGCAGTACTTC
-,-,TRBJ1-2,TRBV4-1,CASSNRAAGILNGYTF,TGCGCCAGCAGCAACAGGGCGGCAGGGATCCTCAATGGCTACACCTTC
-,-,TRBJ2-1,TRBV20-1,CSASAQKTRQGQFF,TGCAGTGCTAGTGCCCAAAAGACTAGGCAAGGGCAGTTCTTC
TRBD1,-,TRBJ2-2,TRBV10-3,CAALRTGTGVPGELFF,TGTGCCGCTTTGCGAACCGGGACAGGCGTACCCGGGGAGCTGTTTTTT
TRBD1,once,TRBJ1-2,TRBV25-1,CASSGGGTGRPTNYGYTF,TGTGCCAGCAGTGGTGGTGGGACAGGGCGGCCTACTAACTATGGCTACACCTTC
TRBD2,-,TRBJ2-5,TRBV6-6,CASSYSSGRAETQYF,TGTGCCAGCAGTTACTCTAGCGGGAGGGCGGAGACCCAGTACTTC
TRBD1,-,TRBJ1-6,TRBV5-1,CASSLEQQGGVGSPLHF,TGCGCCAGCAGCTTGGAACAACAGGGGGGTGTGGGTTCACCCCTCCACTTT
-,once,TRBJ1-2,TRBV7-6,CASSPGPSTANYGYTF,TGTGCCAGCAGCCCCGGTCCTTCGACAGCCAACTATGGCTACACCTTC
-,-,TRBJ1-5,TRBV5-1,CASSLWSGDQPQHF,TGCGCCAGCAGCTTGTGGTCAGGTGATCAGCCCCAGCATTTT
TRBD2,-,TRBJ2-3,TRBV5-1,CASYPGLVGDTQYF,TGCGCCAGTTACCCGGGACTAGTAGGCGATACGCAGTATTTT
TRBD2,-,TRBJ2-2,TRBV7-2,CASSPRLAGGDTGELFF,TGTGCCAGCAGCCCCCGGCTAGCGGGAGGGGACACCGGGGAGCTGTTTTTT
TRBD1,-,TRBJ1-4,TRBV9,CASSVGTVNEKLFF,TGTGCCAGCAGCGTGGGGACAGTAAATGAAAAACTGTTTTTT
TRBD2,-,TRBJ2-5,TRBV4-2,CASSKSGGKEETQYF,TGTGCCAGCAGCAAAAGCGGGGGGAAGGAAGAGACCCAGTACTTC
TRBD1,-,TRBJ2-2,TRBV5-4,CASSLGGQVDTGELFF,TGTGCCAGCAGCTTGGGGGGACAGGTAGACACCGGGGAGCTGTTTTTT
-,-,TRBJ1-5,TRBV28,CASRVGDQPQHF,TGTGCCAGCAGGGTCGGAGATCAGCCCCAGCATTTT
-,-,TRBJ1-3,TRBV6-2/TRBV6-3,CASSYSGGALGNTIYF,TGTGCCAGCAGTTACTCCGGCGGGGCGCTTGGAAACACCATATATTTT
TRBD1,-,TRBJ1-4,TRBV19,CASSRAGGGEKLFF,TGTGCCAGTAGTCGGGCAGGGGGCGGTGAAAAACTGTTTTTT
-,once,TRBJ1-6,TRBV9,CASSVGVRGYGSPLHF,TGTGCCAGCAGCGTAGGAGTTAGGGGTTATGGTTCACCCCTCCACTTT
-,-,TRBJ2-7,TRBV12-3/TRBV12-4,CASRLTASREQYF,TGTGCCAGCAGGCTGACAGCTTCTAGGGAGCAGTACTTC
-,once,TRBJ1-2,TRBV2,CASSDRVGANYGYTF,TGTGCCAGCAGTGACAGGGTAGGAGCTAACTATGGCTACACCTTC
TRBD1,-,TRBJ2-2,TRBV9,CASSPGQGRNTGELFF,TGTGCCAGCAGCCCTGGACAGGGGCGAAACACCGGGGAGCTGTTTTTT
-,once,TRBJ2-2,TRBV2,CASSEAGTHTGELFF,TGTGCCAGCAGTGAGGCCGGGACACACACCGGGGAGCTGTTTTTT
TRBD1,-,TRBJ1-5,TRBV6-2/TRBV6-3,CASSGQGIAQPQHF,TGTGCCAGCAGTGGACAGGGAATAGCTCAGCCCCAGCATTTT
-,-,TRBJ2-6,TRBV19,CASGDGSGANVLTF,TGTGCCAGCGGTGATGGCTCTGGGGCCAACGTCCTGACTTTC
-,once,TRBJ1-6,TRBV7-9,CASSPGGYNSPLHF,TGTGCCAGCAGCCCGGGCGGGTATAATTCACCCCTCCACTTT
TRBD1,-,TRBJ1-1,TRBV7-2,CASSKRLGQVGEAFF,TGTGCCAGCAGCAAACGGCTCGGACAGGTGGGAGAAGCTTTCTTT
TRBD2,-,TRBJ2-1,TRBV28,CASSLLSGRANEQFF,TGTGCCAGCAGTTTGCTTAGCGGGAGGGCCAATGAGCAGTTCTTC
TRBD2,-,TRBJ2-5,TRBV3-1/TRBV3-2,CASCEAGGVQETQYF,TGTGCCAGCTGTGAAGCGGGAGGGGTTCAAGAGACCCAGTACTTC
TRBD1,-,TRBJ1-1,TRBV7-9,CASSRTGTLSTEAFF,TGTGCCAGCAGCCGGACAGGGACCTTGAGCACTGAAGCTTTCTTT
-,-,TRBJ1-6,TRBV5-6,CASSLAQVRGAWNSPLHF,TGTGCCAGCAGCTTGGCCCAGGTCAGGGGAGCTTGGAATTCACCCCTCCACTTT
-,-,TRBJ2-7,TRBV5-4,CASSLEVAVPSYEQYF,TGTGCCAGCAGCTTGGAAGTAGCGGTACCCTCCTACGAGCAGTACTTC
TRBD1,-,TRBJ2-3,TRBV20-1,CSASLTGVSTDTQYF,TGCAGTGCTAGTCTGACAGGGGTATCGACAGATACGCAGTATTTT
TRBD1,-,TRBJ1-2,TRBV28,CASSSTLPWGQRYGYTF,TGTGCCAGCAGTTCAACTCTTCCTTGGGGACAGCGCTATGGCTACACCTTC
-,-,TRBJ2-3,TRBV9,CASSVEGGARGDTQYF,TGTGCCAGCAGCGTAGAAGGGGGGGCCAGAGGGGATACGCAGTATTTT
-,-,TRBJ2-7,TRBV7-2,CASSPARGWEQYF,TGTGCCAGCAGCCCCGCGAGGGGGTGGGAGCAGTACTTC
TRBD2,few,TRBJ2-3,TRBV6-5,CASRPSRGVPDTQYF,TGTGCCAGCAGACCTTCCCGGGGGGTTCCAGATACGCAGTATTTT
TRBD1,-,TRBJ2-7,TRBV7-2,CASTPDRSYEQYF,TGTGCCAGCACACCGGACAGGTCATACGAGCAGTACTTC
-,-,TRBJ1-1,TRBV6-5,CASRAFRNTEAFF,TGTGCCAGCAGGGCCTTCAGGAACACTGAAGCTTTCTTT
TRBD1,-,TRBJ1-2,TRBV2,CASSRRQGTNYGYTF,TGTGCCAGCAGCCGCCGACAGGGGACTAACTATGGCTACACCTTC
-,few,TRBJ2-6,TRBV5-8,CASSAGTLAGANVLTF,TGTGCCAGCAGTGCCGGGACACTAGCTGGGGCCAACGTCCTGACTTTC